A single sample is the source of the 9 T cell receptor beta chains below, sequenced in a study of cytomegalovirus exposure and HLA in healthy donors (dated by TCRdb to about 2017). The library was made by the immunoSEQ multiplex PCR assay. For the multiplex PCR, a mixture combining 60 forward primers for TCR Vbeta segments and 13 reverse primers for TCR Jbeta segments was used. The table was pulled from immuneACCESS by TCRdb, which kept in-frame rearrangements only. Such tables lose some clones; where checked, under half of the loss comes from unresolved V genes, and the rest has no known cause. The sample table lists about 130,000 clones, around 83% of them with a count of one. Over 0.95% of the sample belongs to the ten largest clones. The material sequenced was PBMCs. Every receptor here comes from a girl aged 2-10 years in good health and CMV-seronegative.

This clone was seen a handful of times. The CDR3 DNA sequence: TGTGCCAGCAGATCCGGGACAGGGTTAGAAAAACTGTTTTTT. It translates to CASRSGTGLEKLFF. This chain connects TRBV6-1 to TRBJ1-4; 9 nucleotides agree with TRBD1. Germline CDR1 and CDR2: MNHNS and SASEGT. The CDR3 consists of 14 residues. V gave up 6 bases and J gave up 8 bases; unmatched junction bases: 7.

The V call is TRBV25-1, the J call TRBJ1-1; D not certain. The CDR3 runs to 13 residues. Trimming shortened V by 8 bases and J by 3 bases, and 13 bases separated the two germline ends. CDR1 MGHDK and CDR2 SYGVNS come from the germline V gene. The CDR3 sequence: CASSREGDTEAFF. CDR3 DNA: TGTGCCAGCTCCCGTGAGGGTGACACTGAAGCTTTCTTT. The whole variable domain, remainder taken from reference TRBV25-1 and TRBJ1-1, is EADIYQTPRYLVIGTGKKITLECSQTMGHDKMYWYQQDPGMELHLIHYSYGVNSTEKGDLSSESTVSRIRTEHFPLTLESARPSHTSQYLCASSREGDTEAFFGQGTRLTVV.

This rearrangement joins TRBV4-1 to TRBJ2-1, with TRBD2 identical over 11 bases. The V segment lost 1 base and the J segment 7 bases; nucleotides outside the gene matches: 9. The germline CDR1 and CDR2 sequences are MGHRA and YSYEKL. This CDR3 spans 17 amino acids. CDR3 region: CASSQVSGGAISNEQFF. DNA for the CDR3: TGCGCCAGCAGCCAAGTTAGCGGGGGGGCGATCAGTAATGAGCAGTTCTTC.

This clone occurred a few times. The CDR3 reads CAWSYPPQYPRYEQYF. The CDR3 DNA reads TGTGCCTGGAGTTATCCCCCCCAGTACCCCCGATACGAGCAGTACTTC. The chain combines TRBV30 with TRBJ2-7; D is ambiguous. The V end was cut by 2 bases, the J end by 4 bases, with 21 bases between. This CDR3 has 16 residues. Germline CDR1 and CDR2: GTSNPN and SVGIG (reference sequence). Complete variable domain (other parts from reference TRBV30 and TRBJ2-7): SQTIHQWPATLVQPVGSPLSLECTVEGTSNPNLYWYRQAAGRGLQLLFYSVGIGQISSEVPQNLSASRPQDRQFILSSKKLLLSDSGFYLCAWSYPPQYPRYEQYFGPGTRLTVT.

This chain uses TRBV27 with TRBJ1-5; 7 nucleotides line up with TRBD1. The CDR3 totals 14 residues. V shed 5 bases, J shed 6 bases, and the junction held 7 bases outside the gene matches. Germline V gene data show CDR1 as MNHEY and CDR2 as SMNVEV (reference sequence). CDR3 loop: CASSPRQGAQPQHF. CDR3 bases: TGTGCCAGCAGTCCCCGACAGGGTGCTCAGCCCCAGCATTTT.

The rearrangement joins TRBV5-4 to TRBJ2-5; D unclear. CDR3 length: 14 residues. V was pared by 1 base and J by 1 base, with 8 bases between. The V gene's germline CDR1 is SGHNT and CDR2 YYREEE (reference sequence). In nucleotides, the CDR3 is TGTGCCAGCAGCTTGTACGGTCCCCAAGAGACCCAGTACTTC. Translated: CASSLYGPQETQYF.

The chain recombines TRBV6-9 with TRBJ2-7, with 9 bases identical to TRBD1. Trimming cost V 0 bases and J 4 bases; bases outside gene matches: 7. Germline loops: CDR1 MNHGY, CDR2 SVAAGI. The length of the CDR3 is 16 residues. CDR3 sequence reads: CASSYSQRDRAYEQYF. The CDR3 coding sequence is TGTGCCAGCAGTTATTCCCAACGGGACAGGGCATACGAGCAGTACTTC.

The chain carries TRBV28 and TRBJ1-4; D may be TRBD1 (6 bases). Trimming shortened V by 9 bases and J by 5 bases, and 16 bases separated the two germline ends. The germline gives CDR1 MDHEN, CDR2 SYDVKM. This CDR3 has 14 amino acids. The CDR3 DNA is TGTGCCAGTACCTCGACAGGCCAGAATGAAAAACTGTTTTTT. Its translation: CASTSTGQNEKLFF.

The CDR3 sequence is CASSLDPSGGLETQYF. Here the CDR3 DNA reads TGCGCCAGCAGCTTGGATCCTAGCGGGGGGCTGGAGACCCAGTACTTC. The chain couples TRBV5-1 to TRBJ2-5, with TRBD2 identical over 11 bases. This CDR3 comprises 16 residues. V lost 0 bases and J lost 5; bases outside the gene matches: 6. The germline V gene has CDR1 SGHRS and CDR2 YFSETQ.